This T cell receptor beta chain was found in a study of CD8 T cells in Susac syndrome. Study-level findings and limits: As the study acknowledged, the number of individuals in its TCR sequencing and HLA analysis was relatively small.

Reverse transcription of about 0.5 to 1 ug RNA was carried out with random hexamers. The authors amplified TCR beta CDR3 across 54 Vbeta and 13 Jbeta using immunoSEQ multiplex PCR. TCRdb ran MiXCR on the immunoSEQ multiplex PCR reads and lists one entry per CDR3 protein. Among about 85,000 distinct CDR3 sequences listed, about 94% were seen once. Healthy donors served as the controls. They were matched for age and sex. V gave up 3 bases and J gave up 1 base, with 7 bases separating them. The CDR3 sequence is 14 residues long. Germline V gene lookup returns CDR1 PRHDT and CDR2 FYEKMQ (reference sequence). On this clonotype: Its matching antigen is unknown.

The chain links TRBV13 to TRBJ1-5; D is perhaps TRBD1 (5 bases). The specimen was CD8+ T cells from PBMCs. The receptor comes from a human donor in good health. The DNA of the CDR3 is TGTGCCAGCAGCTTGGGGCCAAGCAATCAGCCCCAGCATTTT. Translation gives CASSLGPSNQPQHF.